A single sample is the source of the 30 T cell receptor beta chains below, sequenced in a study of CXCR3-negative and CXCR3-positive naive CD8 T cells. UMI labels and 5' RACE were used to prepare the TRB cDNA libraries. Each CDR3 protein gets one entry in TCRdb, which reprocessed the 5' RACE reads and gives no DNA. The sample has approximately 74,000 distinct CDR3 sequences. The sequencing sample was made of naive CXCR3- CD8+ T cells from blood. Subset: CD45RO-CCR7+CD27+CD95- naive CD8+ T cells lacking CXCR3 (TNR3-). The receptors were gathered from a human donor in good health. Some clones in this sample may be carry-over from other donors' samples.

The chain is built from TRBV5-5 and TRBJ2-1; TCRdb proposes TRBD2, but this gene call is untestable without DNA. CDR3 length: 15 amino acids. The germline CDR1 and CDR2 sequences are SGHKS and YYEKEE (reference sequence). The CDR3 spells CASSLGLAGGPEQFF.

V and J are TRBV15 and TRBJ1-5. CDR3 size: 14 residues. The germline V gene encodes CDR1 LNHNV and CDR2 YYDKDF (reference sequence). The CDR3 sequence is CATSGQVRNQPQHF.

The chain has TRBV12-3 or TRBV12-4 and TRBJ1-5. The CDR3 is 16 residues long. The CDR3 region is CASSPPGGPSNQPQHF.

V is TRBV30 and J is TRBJ1-1. The germline gives CDR1 GTSNPN, CDR2 SVGIG (reference sequence). CDR3 length: 13 residues. The chain's CDR3 is CAWSLDLNTEAFF.

The rearrangement uses TRBV10-2 and TRBJ2-7. Germline values: CDR1 WSHSY, CDR2 SAAADI. The CDR3 contains 13 residues. The CDR3 spells CATTEGTAYEQYF.

This chain links TRBV29-1 with TRBJ2-7. The CDR3 loop spans 13 amino acids. Germline V CDR1 and CDR2: SQVTM, ANQGSEA. The CDR3 is CSVTLPSSYEQYF.

The rearrangement joins TRBV6-6 to TRBJ2-5. The CDR3 spans 13 residues. Looked up from germline, CDR1 is MNHNY and CDR2 is SVGAGI (reference sequence). The CDR3 reads CASSYVAQETQYF.

The chain has TRBV29-1 and TRBJ2-1; the D call from TCRdb, TRBD1, cannot be confirmed without DNA. This CDR3 comprises 14 residues. Germline CDR1 reads SQVTM; CDR2 reads ANQGSEA. The CDR3 sequence is CSVEAGTGHNEQFF.

The chain links TRBV7-6 to TRBJ2-5. Germline values: CDR1 SGHVS, CDR2 FNYEAQ. The CDR3 length is 14 residues. CDR3 region: CASSLGGGSETQYF.

This chain uses TRBV7-9 with TRBJ2-1; TCRdb indicates TRBD1, and absent DNA this call remains unverified. The CDR3 is 12 amino acids. Germline lookup yields CDR1 SEHNR and CDR2 FQNEAQ (reference sequence). The CDR3 region is CASSFTGNEQFF.

The chain is built from TRBV29-1 and TRBJ1-2. Germline CDR1 and CDR2: SQVTM and ANQGSEA. The CDR3 consists of 11 residues. CDR3 residues: CSAVLGYGYTF.

The CDR3 loop is CASSVPGAADYEQYF. The genes are TRBV5-5 and TRBJ2-7; the D call of TRBD1 rests on TCRdb alone, since no DNA is present to check it. The CDR3 runs 15 residues. Germline V gene data show CDR1 as SGHKS and CDR2 as YYEKEE (reference sequence). Using reference TRBV5-5 and TRBJ2-7 for the parts outside the CDR3, the full variable domain is DAGVTQSPTHLIKTRGQQVTLRCSPISGHKSVSWYQQVLGQGPQFIFQYYEKEERGRGNFPDRFSARQFPNYSSELNVNALLLGDSALYLCASSVPGAADYEQYFGPGTRLTVT.

The chain links TRBV27 to TRBJ2-1; the D call of TRBD2 rests on TCRdb alone, since no DNA is present to check it. The germline gives CDR1 MNHEY, CDR2 SMNVEV (reference sequence). The CDR3 covers 16 residues. The CDR3: CASSFTIAGGGNEQFF.

The chain carries TRBV6-5 and TRBJ2-2. The CDR3 consists of 15 residues. Germline loops: CDR1 MNHEY, CDR2 SVGAGI. The chain's CDR3 is CASSYSQANTGELFF.

The chain recombines TRBV19 with TRBJ2-2. Germline assignment: CDR1 LNHDA and CDR2 SQIVND (reference sequence). This CDR3 is 13 amino acids long. CDR3 region: CASTQTVTGELFF.

The rearrangement uses TRBV29-1 and TRBJ2-7; TCRdb indicates TRBD1, and absent DNA this call remains unverified. Germline V CDR1 and CDR2: SQVTM, ANQGSEA. The CDR3 has 14 residues. CDR3 region: CSVEDRDREHEQYF.

V usage is TRBV25-1 and J usage is TRBJ2-3; TCRdb returns TRBD1, unconfirmable since there is no DNA. Germline V gene sequence: CDR1 MGHDK, CDR2 SYGVNS. The CDR3 consists of 14 residues. CDR3 loop: CASSDDRATDTQYF.

CDR3 protein: CSVWTAGELFF. V is TRBV29-1 and J is TRBJ2-2; absent DNA, TCRdb's TRBD2 call cannot be checked. The germline CDR1 and CDR2 sequences are SQVTM and ANQGSEA. CDR3 length: 11 residues.

CDR3: CASSLVTAVYGYTF. V is TRBV7-9 and J is TRBJ1-2. CDR3 length equals 14 residues. Looked up from germline, CDR1 is SEHNR and CDR2 is FQNEAQ (reference sequence).

The V gene is TRBV7-9, the J gene TRBJ2-5; TCRdb picks TRBD1, but there is no DNA to check that call. Germline CDR1 reads SEHNR; CDR2 reads FQNEAQ (reference sequence). The CDR3 sequence is 14 residues long. The CDR3 sequence is CASSSGGHQETQYF.

The J gene is TRBJ1-4, the V gene TRBV28; TCRdb lists TRBD1, though no DNA is available to test this call. The CDR3 totals 15 residues. Germline loops: CDR1 MDHEN, CDR2 SYDVKM. CDR3 amino acids: CASSFRGAYGEKLFF.

V and J are TRBV4-3 and TRBJ2-3; TCRdb's D call of TRBD2 is untestable without DNA. The CDR3 is made up of 15 amino acids. In germline, CDR1 is LGHNA, CDR2 YSLEER. The CDR3 region is CASSQASGVTDTQYF.

J is TRBJ2-7 and V is TRBV9; the D gene TCRdb calls, TRBD1, cannot be checked with no DNA. Germline loops: CDR1 SGDLS, CDR2 YYNGEE. The CDR3 runs 13 residues. CDR3: CASSPTDSHEQYF.

The chain uses TRBV29-1 and TRBJ2-1. The CDR3 length is 13 residues. Per germline, CDR1 SQVTM and CDR2 ANQGSEA. CDR3 amino acids: CSATSSSYNEQFF.

The rearrangement joins TRBV20-1 to TRBJ2-7; the TRBD1 assignment by TCRdb is unverifiable without DNA. The CDR3 loop spans 14 amino acids. The V gene's germline CDR1 is DFQATT and CDR2 SNEGSKA (reference sequence). The chain's CDR3 is CSASLMGQDYEQYF.

The chain employs TRBV19 and TRBJ2-3. From germline, CDR1 is LNHDA and CDR2 SQIVND (reference sequence). This CDR3 region has 13 residues. CDR3 in amino acids: CASSMLGADTQYF.

This chain uses TRBV29-1 with TRBJ1-1; TCRdb lists TRBD1, though no DNA is available to test this call. Germline CDR1 is SQVTM and CDR2 is ANQGSEA. The CDR3 consists of 15 residues. The CDR3 loop is CSVHLSRVVNTEAFF.

The chain combines TRBV29-1 with TRBJ2-5; TCRdb selects TRBD1, and the lack of DNA leaves this call unchecked. Germline V lookup: CDR1 SQVTM, CDR2 ANQGSEA. The CDR3 sequence is 13 residues long. CDR3 protein: CSVEGGASETQYF.

V is TRBV6-2 or TRBV6-3 and J is TRBJ1-1. Germline CDR1 is MNHEY and CDR2 is SVGEGT. The CDR3 spans 14 residues. This chain's CDR3 is CASSRYSGNTEAFF.

J is TRBJ2-5 and V is TRBV2; TCRdb picks TRBD1, but there is no DNA to check that call. Germline assignment: CDR1 SNHLY and CDR2 FYNNEI. The length of the CDR3 is 16 residues. CDR3 region: CASTTHRGWNQETQYF.